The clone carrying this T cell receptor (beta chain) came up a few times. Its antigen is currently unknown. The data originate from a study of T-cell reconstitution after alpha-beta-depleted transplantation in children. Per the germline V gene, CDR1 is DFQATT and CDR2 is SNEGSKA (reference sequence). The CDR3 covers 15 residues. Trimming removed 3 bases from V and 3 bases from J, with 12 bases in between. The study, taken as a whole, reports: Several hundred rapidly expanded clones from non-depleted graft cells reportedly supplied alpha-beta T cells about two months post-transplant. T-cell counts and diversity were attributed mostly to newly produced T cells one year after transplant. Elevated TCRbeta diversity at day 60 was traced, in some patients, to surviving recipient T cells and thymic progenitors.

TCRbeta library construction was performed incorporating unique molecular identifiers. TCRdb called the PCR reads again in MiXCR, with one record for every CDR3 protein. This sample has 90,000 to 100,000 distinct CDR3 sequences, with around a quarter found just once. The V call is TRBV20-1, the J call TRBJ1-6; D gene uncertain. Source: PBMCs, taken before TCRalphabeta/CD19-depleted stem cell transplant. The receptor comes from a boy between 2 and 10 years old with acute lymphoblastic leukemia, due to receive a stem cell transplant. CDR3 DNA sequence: TGCAGTGCTAGTTATGCCAGTCTCTATAATTCACCCCTCCACTTT. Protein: CSASYASLYNSPLHF.